A single sample is the source of the 10 T cell receptor beta chains below, sequenced in a study of T cell repertoires in cytomegalovirus infection (dated by TCRdb to about 2019). Interpreted using the paper, the treatment or condition label stands for: in vitro stimulation with specific CMV peptide epitopes to enrich CMV-specific T cells. Sequencing was performed on an Illumina HiSeq 1500. The public reads were run again by TCRdb, first through fastp at Q25 and then through MiXCR, and only productive beta chains were kept. Rows merge per CDR3 protein into single entries with the most common DNA and genes. The sample data list 300,000 or so distinct CDR3 sequences, and around 25% of these were observed just once. Approximately 12% of the sample comes from the top ten. Their target antigens are unknown. This material consisted of cultured PBMCs, taken from culture after CMV antigen stimulation. These receptors were collected from a human donor in good health (CMV status not recorded). Some clones in this sample may be carry-over from other donors' samples.

The V call is TRBV28, the J call TRBJ2-1, with 9 bases matching TRBD2. Trimming took 6 bases from V and 4 from J; bases not matched to a gene: 7. The CDR3 is 15 amino acids. Germline V gene data show CDR1 as MDHEN and CDR2 as SYDVKM. CDR3 sequence reads: CASRLAGWGYNEQFF. The CDR3 region has the DNA TGTGCCAGCAGGCTAGCGGGATGGGGGTACAATGAGCAGTTCTTC.

The rearrangement uses TRBV6-2 or TRBV6-3 and TRBJ2-5, with 7 bases identical to TRBD2. The CDR3 is made up of 13 amino acids. Unmatched junction bases numbered 6, after V lost 6 bases and J lost 5 bases. From germline, CDR1 is MNHEY and CDR2 SVGEGT. As DNA, the CDR3 is TGTGCCAGCAGCGGCGGGAGTGTGGAGACCCAGTACTTC. Residues: CASSGGSVETQYF.

This clonotype has a handful of counts. The J gene is TRBJ2-3, the V gene TRBV7-2; 11 bases line up with TRBD2. J gave up 7 bases and V 4 bases, and 4 bases lay outside the gene matches. This CDR3 spans 14 amino acids. The germline V gene has CDR1 SGHTA and CDR2 FQGNSA. The CDR3 nucleotides are TGTGCCAGCAGCTCGGGACTAGCGGTGCATACGCAGTATTTT. Translation gives CASSSGLAVHTQYF.

The chain has TRBV7-2 and TRBJ2-6; 14 bases are shared with TRBD2. CDR1 SGHTA and CDR2 FQGNSA come from the germline V gene. CDR3 length: 18 residues. The junction had 3 bases not matched to a gene; V was cut back by 1 base and J by 4 bases. DNA for the CDR3: TGTGCCAGCAGCTTAGGACTAGCGGGAGGGAGAGGGGCCAACGTCCTGACTTTC. It is translated as CASSLGLAGGRGANVLTF.

In its sample, this clonotype was seen many times. The gene calls are TRBV7-2 and TRBJ2-4; 10 nucleotides line up with TRBD1. V shed 3 bases and J 10 bases; nucleotides not matched to a gene: 15. CDR3 length: 17 amino acids. CDR1 is SGHTA, CDR2 FQGNSA, per germline. CDR3: CASSFLRDRGPVSIQYF. As DNA, the CDR3 is TGTGCCAGCAGCTTTTTAAGGGACAGGGGCCCCGTGTCTATTCAGTACTTC.

The chain employs TRBV29-1 and TRBJ2-1; TRBD2 matches 12 bases. The CDR3 consists of 15 residues. V dropped 6 bases and J dropped 9; count of bases not matched to a gene: 12. Germline assignment: CDR1 SQVTM and CDR2 ANQGSEA. The CDR3 loop is CSVEWTSGNVGEQFF. CDR3 coding DNA: TGCAGCGTGGAATGGACTAGCGGGAATGTCGGTGAGCAGTTCTTC.

The genes are TRBV28 and TRBJ2-7; perhaps D is TRBD1 or TRBD2 (5 bases each). Trimming left V 4 bases short and J 1 base short, with 8 bases between. The CDR3 totals 13 residues. The germline CDR1 and CDR2 sequences are MDHEN and SYDVKM. CDR3 in DNA: TGTGCCAGCAGTTGGGGGAATTCCTACGAGCAGTACTTC. Its translation is CASSWGNSYEQYF. The variable domain in full, with the rest retrieved from reference TRBV28 and TRBJ2-7, is DVKVTQSSRYLVKRTGEKVFLECVQDMDHENMFWYRQDPGLGLRLIYFSYDVKMKEKGDIPEGYSVSREKKERFSLILESASTNQTSMYLCASSWGNSYEQYFGPGTRLTVT.

This clonotype was detected only a few times. V gene TRBV5-1 combines with J gene TRBJ2-1, with a weak D call TRBD1 (7 bases). The CDR3 has 15 residues. V was shortened by 4 bases and J by 8 bases, with 19 bases between the two germline ends. Germline CDR1 and CDR2: SGHRS and YFSETQ. CDR3 coding DNA: TGCGCCAGCAGCCCAGGGGGGTACAATGCCGATGAGCAGTTCTTC. Amino acid sequence: CASSPGGYNADEQFF.

This clonotype was seen more than once but under ten times. The CDR3 DNA follows: TGTGCCAGCAGCCTTTACGGGAGGGCCTACGAGCAGTACTTC. Its protein is CASSLYGRAYEQYF. The chain is built from TRBV14 and TRBJ2-7; 8 bases align to TRBD2. Trimming at V came to 4 bases and at J to 2 bases, leaving 4 bases not matched to a gene. The CDR3 covers 14 residues. Per the germline V gene, CDR1 is SGHDN and CDR2 is FVKESK.

The chain combines TRBV30 with TRBJ2-3, with 7 bases aligning to TRBD2. CDR1 and CDR2 from the germline V gene are GTSNPN and SVGIG (reference sequence). V was clipped by 0 bases and J by 5 bases; unmatched bases: 5. The CDR3 totals 14 residues. CDR3 in amino acids: CAWSVSVAGDTQYF. CDR3 in DNA: TGTGCCTGGAGTGTATCGGTAGCGGGAGATACGCAGTATTTT.